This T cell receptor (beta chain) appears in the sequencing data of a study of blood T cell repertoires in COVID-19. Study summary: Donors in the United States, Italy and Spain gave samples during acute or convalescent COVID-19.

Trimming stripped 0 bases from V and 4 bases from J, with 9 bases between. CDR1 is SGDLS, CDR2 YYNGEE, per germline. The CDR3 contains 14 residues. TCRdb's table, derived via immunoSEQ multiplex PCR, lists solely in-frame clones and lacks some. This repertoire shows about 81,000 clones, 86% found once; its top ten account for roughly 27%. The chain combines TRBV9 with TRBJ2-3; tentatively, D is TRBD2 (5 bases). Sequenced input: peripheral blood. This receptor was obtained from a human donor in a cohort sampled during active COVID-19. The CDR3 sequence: CASSVGGYSDTQYF. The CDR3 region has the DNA TGTGCCAGCAGCGTAGGAGGGTATTCAGATACGCAGTATTTT.